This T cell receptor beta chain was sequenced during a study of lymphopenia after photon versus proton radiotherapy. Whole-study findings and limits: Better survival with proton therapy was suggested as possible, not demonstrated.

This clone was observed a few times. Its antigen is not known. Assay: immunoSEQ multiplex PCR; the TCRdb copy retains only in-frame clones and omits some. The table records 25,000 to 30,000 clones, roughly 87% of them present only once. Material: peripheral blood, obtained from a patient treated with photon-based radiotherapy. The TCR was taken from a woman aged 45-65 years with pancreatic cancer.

This CDR3 reads CASSPSLSTDTQYF. CDR3 nucleotide sequence: TGTGCCAGCAGCCCCAGTTTGTCCACAGATACGCAGTATTTT. The chain couples TRBV9 to TRBJ2-3, with D unclear. The CDR3 has 14 residues. Trimming left V 4 bases short and J 2 bases short, with 11 bases between. Germline CDR1 is SGDLS and CDR2 is YYNGEE.